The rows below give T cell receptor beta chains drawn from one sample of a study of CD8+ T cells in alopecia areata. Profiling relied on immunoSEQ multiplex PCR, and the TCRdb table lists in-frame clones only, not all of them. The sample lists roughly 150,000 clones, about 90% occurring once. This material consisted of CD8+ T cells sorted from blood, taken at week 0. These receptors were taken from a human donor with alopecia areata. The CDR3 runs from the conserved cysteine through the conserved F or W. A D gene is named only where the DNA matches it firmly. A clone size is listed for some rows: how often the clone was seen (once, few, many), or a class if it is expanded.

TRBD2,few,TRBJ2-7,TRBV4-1,CASSLPGGSYEQYF,TGCGCCAGCAGCCTACCGGGAGGGTCCTACGAGCAGTACTTC
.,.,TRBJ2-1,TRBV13,CASSRTINEQFF,TGTGCCAGCAGCCGAACTATAAATGAGCAGTTCTTC
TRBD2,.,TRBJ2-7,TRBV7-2,CASSFASGANSYEQYF,TGTGCCAGCAGCTTCGCTAGCGGGGCGAACTCCTACGAGCAGTACTTC
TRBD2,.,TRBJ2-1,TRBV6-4,CASSEAAGGAYNEQFF,TGTGCCAGCAGTGAAGCAGCGGGGGGTGCCTACAATGAGCAGTTCTTC
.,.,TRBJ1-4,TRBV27,CASSHTASLNEKLFF,TGTGCCAGCAGCCATACCGCGTCACTTAATGAAAAACTGTTTTTT
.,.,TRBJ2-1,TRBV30,CAWTGRGGNNNEQFF,TGTGCCTGGACCGGCAGGGGGGGAAACAACAATGAGCAGTTCTTC
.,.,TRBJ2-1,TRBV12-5,CASAVSSYNEQFF,TGTGCTAGTGCCGTTAGCTCCTACAATGAGCAGTTCTTC
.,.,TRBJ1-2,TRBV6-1,CASSEGPTDHYGYTF,TGTGCCAGCAGTGAGGGCCCGACAGATCACTATGGCTACACCTTC
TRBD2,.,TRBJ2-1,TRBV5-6,CASSPRLAGDNEQFF,TGTGCCAGCAGCCCCCGACTAGCGGGGGACAATGAGCAGTTCTTC
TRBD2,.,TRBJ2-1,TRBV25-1,CASSEDFTGTSGYNEQFF,TGTGCCAGCAGTGAAGACTTCACCGGGACTAGCGGGTACAATGAGCAGTTCTTC